This is a list of T cell receptor beta chains from one sample in a study of shared clonotypes between healthy human individuals. The table came from immunoSEQ multiplex PCR; TCRdb's copy has only in-frame clones and leaves some out. The sample lists hundreds of thousands of clones; approximately 95% were seen once. Sequences were obtained from naive CD8+ T cells sorted from blood. These receptors all come from a woman aged 30 to 39 in good health. The CDR3 runs from the conserved cysteine through the conserved F or W. A D gene is named only where the DNA matches it firmly. Size values are once, few and many counts, or a class for expanded clones, and some rows have none.

>TRBJ1-5|TRBV28|-|-
TGTGCCAGCAGTTCCCTCCGGGGGAGGGATCAGCCCCAGCATTTT
CASSSLRGRDQPQHF
>TRBJ2-7|TRBV4-1|-|-
TGCGCCAGCAGCCAAGGCTCCACGAGCTCCTACGAGCAGTACTTC
CASSQGSTSSYEQYF
>TRBJ2-7|TRBV28|-|-
TGTGCCAGCAGTTTCGGAGGGACGGTGGGGGAGCAGTACTTC
CASSFGGTVGEQYF
>TRBJ2-1|TRBV9|-|-
TGTGCCAGCAGTACGGTTTTGGGAGTTTCTTACAATGAGCAGTTCTTC
CASSTVLGVSYNEQFF
>TRBJ1-2|TRBV28|TRBD1|-
TGTGCCAGCAGAAAGTCTCGGACAGGGGGCGTCTATGGCTACACCTTC
CASRKSRTGGVYGYTF
>TRBJ2-1|TRBV29-1|-|-
TGCAGCGTTGGGGGGAGCGAGCAGTTCTTC
CSVGGSEQFF
>TRBJ2-3|TRBV11-2|TRBD2|-
TGTGCCAGCAGCTCACTTCAACTTGGGACTACCGATACGCAGTATTTT
CASSSLQLGTTDTQYF
>TRBJ1-2|TRBV9|-|-
TGTGCCAGCAGCGGAACAGGGCACGGCTATGGCTACACCTTC
CASSGTGHGYGYTF
>TRBJ2-7|TRBV28|-|-
TGTGCCAGCAGTACCACGGCCTACCCCTACGAGCAGTACTTC
CASSTTAYPYEQYF
>TRBJ1-6|TRBV28|-|-
TGTGCCAGCAGTTTATTCGGACGGGATTCACCCCTCCACTTT
CASSLFGRDSPLHF
>TRBJ1-2|TRBV9|TRBD1|-
TGTGCCAGCAGCTATGCAGGACAGGGTGATGGCTACACCTTC
CASSYAGQGDGYTF
>TRBJ2-1|TRBV19|TRBD2|-
TGTGCCAGTACCGGACTAGCGGAAGACAATGAGCAGTTCTTC
CASTGLAEDNEQFF
>TRBJ2-5|TRBV7-8|-|-
TGTGCCAGCACCTCGAACTTGGAGACCCAGTACTTC
CASTSNLETQYF
>TRBJ2-1|TRBV5-6|-|-
TGTGCCAGCAGCTTGGGCTCCCGCGGGAACGAGGCTGAGCAGTTCTTC
CASSLGSRGNEAEQFF
>TRBJ1-1|TRBV7-6|TRBD1|-
TGTGCCAGCAGCTTAGACGAGGGGGCGATCTCTGAAGCTTTCTTT
CASSLDEGAISEAFF
>TRBJ1-3|TRBV7-6|-|once
TGTGCCAGCAGCTTACCTGGAAACACCATATATTTT
CASSLPGNTIYF
>TRBJ2-6|TRBV6-1|-|-
TGTGCCAGCCGAAGGATCGCTGGGGCCAACGTCCTGACTTTC
CASRRIAGANVLTF
>TRBJ2-1|TRBV7-9|TRBD2|-
TGTGCCAGCAGCACCGCTAGCGGGAGGTACAATGAGCAGTTCTTC
CASSTASGRYNEQFF
>TRBJ2-7|TRBV2|TRBD2|-
TGTGCCAGCAGTGAGGGGCTAGCGGGCTACGAGCAGTACTTC
CASSEGLAGYEQYF
>TRBJ1-4|TRBV11-2|-|-
TGTGCCAGCAGCTTAGTGGTGGGGCGGGGTGAAAAACTGTTTTTT
CASSLVVGRGEKLFF
>TRBJ2-7|TRBV20-1|-|few
TGCAGTGGGTTCGGTGACTACGAGCAGTACTTC
CSGFGDYEQYF
>TRBJ2-7|TRBV11-2|-|once
TGTGCCAGCAGCTTAGGGGAAGGGTCTTACGAGCAGTACTTC
CASSLGEGSYEQYF
>TRBJ2-3|TRBV13|-|-
TGTGCCAGCAGCTTAGGTATGGGTGCCGATACGCAGTATTTT
CASSLGMGADTQYF
>TRBJ2-7|TRBV10-3|TRBD2|-
TGTGCCATCAGCCCCGGGACTAGCGGTGGCGACGAGCAGTACTTC
CAISPGTSGGDEQYF
>TRBJ2-5|TRBV28|TRBD2|-
TGTGCCTCGTATGGGTACCATGAGCGGGAACAAGAGACCCAGTACTTC
CASYGYHEREQETQYF
>TRBJ2-7|TRBV27|TRBD2|-
TGTGCCAGCAGTACACGGACTAGCGGGAGTACTTCCTACGAGCAGTACTTC
CASSTRTSGSTSYEQYF
>TRBJ1-5|TRBV19|-|-
TGTGCCAGTAGTCTCATGGGGGATAGCAATCAGCCCCAGCATTTT
CASSLMGDSNQPQHF
>TRBJ2-7|TRBV29-1|-|few
TGCAGCGTTGAAGATCTCGGCGAGCAGTACTTC
CSVEDLGEQYF
>TRBJ1-1|TRBV28|-|-
TGTGCCAGCAGTTTAGTACCTCTTCTCACTGAAGCTTTCTTT
CASSLVPLLTEAFF
>TRBJ1-5|TRBV2|-|-
TGTGCCAGCAGACCAGGAGGGTTGGGTCAGCCCCAGCATTTT
CASRPGGLGQPQHF
>TRBJ2-5|TRBV28|-|-
TGTGCCAGCACCATTACCCTCAACGGACAAGAGACCCAGTACTTC
CASTITLNGQETQYF
>TRBJ2-7|TRBV11-2|TRBD1|-
TGTGCCAGCAGCTTAGTAGGGGGCCTCTACGAGCAGTACTTC
CASSLVGGLYEQYF
>TRBJ2-3|TRBV11-2|TRBD2|-
TGTGCCAGCAGCTTAGGCGGGAGGACCACAGATACGCAGTATTTT
CASSLGGRTTDTQYF
>TRBJ1-5|TRBV27|-|few
TGTGCCAGCAGTCTCCTCGCGGACAGCAATCAGCCCCAGCATTTT
CASSLLADSNQPQHF
>TRBJ1-1|TRBV4-1|-|-
TGCGCCAGCAGCCTGGACAGGAACACTGAAGCTTTCTTT
CASSLDRNTEAFF
>TRBJ1-1|TRBV29-1|-|once
TGCAGCGTACTGGACGGGACTTTCAACACTGAAGCTTTCTTT
CSVLDGTFNTEAFF
>TRBJ2-7|TRBV2|-|once
TGTGCCAGCACCAAGACAGACTACGAGCAGTACTTC
CASTKTDYEQYF
>TRBJ2-5|TRBV13|-|-
TGTGCCAGCAGCCGGGACCAAGAAGAGACCCAGTACTTC
CASSRDQEETQYF
>TRBJ2-7|TRBV2|TRBD2|once
TGTGCCAGCAGGCATCCCGGGACTAGCTACGAGCAGTACTTC
CASRHPGTSYEQYF
>TRBJ2-7|TRBV7-8|-|once
TGTGCCAGCAGCTTAATAGGACCTATCTCCTACGAGCAGTACTTC
CASSLIGPISYEQYF
>TRBJ2-7|TRBV10-1|TRBD2|once
TGCGCCAGCAGCTCCGGGACTAGCGGGCTGGCCGAGCAGTACTTC
CASSSGTSGLAEQYF